The 20 T cell receptor beta chains given below trace back to one sample, sequenced in a study of T cells expressing NK-cell markers. TCRdb re-called the 5' RACE reads, yielding one record per CDR3 amino acid sequence without DNA. The sample has fewer than 400,000 distinct CDR3 sequences. Sequences were obtained from blood T cells: a sorted CD56 or NKG2C T cell subset, CD4+ or CD8+ T cells, or bulk PBMC T cells (not recorded which). Receptors originate from a woman aged 50 to 60 in good health.

This chain joins TRBV7-8 and TRBJ2-3. The CDR3 contains 15 residues. In germline, CDR1 is SGHVS, CDR2 FQNEAQ. This chain's CDR3 is CASSKGRLGTDTQYF.

V usage is TRBV4-2 and J usage is TRBJ2-1; TCRdb's assignment of TRBD2 cannot be checked, as there is no DNA. The germline CDR1 and CDR2 sequences are LGHNA and YNFKEQ. The length of the CDR3 is 17 residues. CDR3 sequence: CASSSGRRAGLYNEQFF.

V is TRBV25-1 and J is TRBJ2-5; TCRdb indicates TRBD2, and absent DNA this call remains unverified. Germline values: CDR1 MGHDK, CDR2 SYGVNS. The CDR3 covers 14 residues. CDR3: CARLQGRSVETQYF.

The chain joins TRBV12-3 or TRBV12-4 to TRBJ2-4; TCRdb's D call of TRBD1 is untestable without DNA. There are 15 residues in the CDR3. The CDR3 is CASKYEPGAKNIQYF.

This chain connects TRBV12-3 or TRBV12-4 to TRBJ2-1; TCRdb reports TRBD1, a call that lacks DNA to check it against. The CDR3 has 12 residues. The chain's CDR3 is CASSRGNNEQFF.

CDR3 region: CASSLDGTGGYNEQFF. This sequence joins TRBV5-6 and TRBJ2-1; TCRdb gives TRBD1 as the D gene, but with no DNA this cannot be confirmed. The CDR3 length is 16 residues. The germline CDR1 and CDR2 sequences are SGHDT and YYEEEE.

The chain is built from TRBV4-1 and TRBJ2-7; TCRdb gives TRBD2 as the D gene, but with no DNA this cannot be confirmed. The CDR3 has 17 amino acids. The germline V gene has CDR1 MGHRA and CDR2 YSYEKL. The CDR3 here is CASSPGLAGRGSYEQYF.

This chain connects TRBV10-3 to TRBJ2-3; TCRdb lists TRBD1, though no DNA is available to test this call. The CDR3 totals 16 residues. The germline gives CDR1 ENHRY, CDR2 SYGVKD. Here the CDR3 reads CAISDRTGSSTDTQYF.

The V gene is TRBV27, the J gene TRBJ2-7; as DNA is missing, the TRBD2 call by TCRdb cannot be tested. The CDR3 sequence is 14 residues long. Germline CDR1 is MNHEY and CDR2 is SMNVEV (reference sequence). CDR3 protein: CASNPWKTSDEQYF.

This sequence joins TRBV19 and TRBJ1-1; TCRdb lists TRBD1, though no DNA is available to test this call. Per germline, CDR1 LNHDA and CDR2 SQIVND (reference sequence). The length of the CDR3 is 13 residues. Here the CDR3 reads CASSWTGAEEAFF.

The rearrangement uses TRBV20-1 and TRBJ2-3; TCRdb's D gene call, TRBD1, goes unchecked for lack of DNA. This CDR3 has 13 residues. The V gene's germline CDR1 is DFQATT and CDR2 SNEGSKA (reference sequence). The CDR3 here is CSGGVVGTDTQYF.

The chain couples TRBV5-1 to TRBJ2-7; TCRdb proposes TRBD2, but this gene call is untestable without DNA. The germline V gene encodes CDR1 SGHRS and CDR2 YFSETQ. This CDR3 is built from 13 residues. This CDR3 is CASSREGYYEQYF.

The V and J genes are TRBV7-6 and TRBJ2-1; TCRdb outputs TRBD1, but without DNA this stays unchecked. This CDR3 is 15 amino acids long. The germline gives CDR1 SGHVS, CDR2 FNYEAQ. The CDR3: CASSSSWGLYNEQFF.

The chain is built from TRBV7-7 and TRBJ2-1; the D gene TCRdb calls, TRBD1, cannot be checked with no DNA. Germline loops: CDR1 SSHAT, CDR2 FNYEAQ (reference sequence). CDR3 length: 15 amino acids. The CDR3 is CASSLAMGPQGVQFF. The full variable domain, in which reference TRBV7-7 and TRBJ2-1 provide the parts outside the CDR3, is GAGVSQSPRYKVTKRGQDVTLRCDPISSHATLYWYQQALGQGPEFLTYFNYEAQPDKSGLPSDRFSAERPEGSISTLTIQRTEQRDSAMYRCASSLAMGPQGVQFFGPGTRLTVL.

V is TRBV4-1 and J is TRBJ2-1. The germline gives CDR1 MGHRA, CDR2 YSYEKL. This CDR3 comprises 14 residues. CDR3: CASSPYSSYNEQFF.

The J gene is TRBJ2-5, the V gene TRBV29-1; there is no DNA to check the TCRdb D call of TRBD1. Germline V gene data show CDR1 as SQVTM and CDR2 as ANQGSEA. CDR3 length: 14 residues. CDR3 sequence: CSVDYGTRVGTQYF.

This CDR3 reads CASRGQGWGNTGELFF. The gene calls are TRBV2 and TRBJ2-2; TCRdb picks TRBD1, but there is no DNA to check that call. This CDR3 contains 16 residues. Germline lookup yields CDR1 SNHLY and CDR2 FYNNEI.

The chain is built from TRBV25-1 and TRBJ2-7; without DNA, the TCRdb call of TRBD2 cannot be checked. The length of the CDR3 is 15 residues. Germline V gene sequence: CDR1 MGHDK, CDR2 SYGVNS. This chain's CDR3 is CASSSLQGRPPEQYF.

The rearrangement joins TRBV10-3 to TRBJ1-2; TCRdb's D call of TRBD1 is untestable without DNA. Germline V gene data show CDR1 as ENHRY and CDR2 as SYGVKD. The CDR3 extends over 14 amino acids. CDR3 in amino acids: CAISVGTQGGGYTF.

The rearrangement joins TRBV4-1 to TRBJ1-6. This CDR3 spans 11 amino acids. Per the germline V gene, CDR1 is MGHRA and CDR2 is YSYEKL. The chain's CDR3 is CASSQGSPLHF.